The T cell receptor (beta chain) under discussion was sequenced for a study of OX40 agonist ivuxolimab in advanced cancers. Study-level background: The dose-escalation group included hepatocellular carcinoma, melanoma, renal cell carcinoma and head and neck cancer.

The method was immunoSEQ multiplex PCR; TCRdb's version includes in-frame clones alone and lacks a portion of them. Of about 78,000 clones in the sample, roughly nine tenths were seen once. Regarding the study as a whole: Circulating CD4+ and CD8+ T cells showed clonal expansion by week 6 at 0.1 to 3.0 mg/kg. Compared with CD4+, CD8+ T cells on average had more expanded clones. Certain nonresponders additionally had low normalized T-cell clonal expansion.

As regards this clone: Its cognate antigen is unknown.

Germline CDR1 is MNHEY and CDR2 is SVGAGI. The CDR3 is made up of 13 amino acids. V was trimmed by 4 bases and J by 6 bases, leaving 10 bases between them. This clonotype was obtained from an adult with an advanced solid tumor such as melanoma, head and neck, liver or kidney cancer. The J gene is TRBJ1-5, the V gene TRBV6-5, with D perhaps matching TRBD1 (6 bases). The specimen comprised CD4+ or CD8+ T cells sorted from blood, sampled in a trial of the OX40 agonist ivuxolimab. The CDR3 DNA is TGTGCCAGCAGTTCAGGGGTAAGTCAGCCCCAGCATTTT. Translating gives CASSSGVSQPQHF.